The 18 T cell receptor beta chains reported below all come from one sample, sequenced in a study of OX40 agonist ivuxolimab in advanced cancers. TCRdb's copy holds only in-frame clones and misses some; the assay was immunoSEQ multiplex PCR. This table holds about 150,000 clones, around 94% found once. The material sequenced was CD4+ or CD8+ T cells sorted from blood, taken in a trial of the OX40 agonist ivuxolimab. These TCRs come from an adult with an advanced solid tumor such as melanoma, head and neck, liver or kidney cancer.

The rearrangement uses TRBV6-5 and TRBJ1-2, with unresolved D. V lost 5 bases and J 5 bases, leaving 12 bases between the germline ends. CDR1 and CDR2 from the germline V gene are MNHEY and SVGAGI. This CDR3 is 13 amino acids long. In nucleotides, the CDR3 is TGTGCCAGCAGTCCCGGCCTCATATATGGCTACACCTTC. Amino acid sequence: CASSPGLIYGYTF.

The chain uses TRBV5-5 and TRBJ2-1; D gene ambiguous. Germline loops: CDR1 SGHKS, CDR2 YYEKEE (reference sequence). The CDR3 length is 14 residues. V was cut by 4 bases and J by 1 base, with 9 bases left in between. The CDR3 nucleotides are TGTGCCAGCAGCCCTATATCGTCCTACAATGAGCAGTTCTTC. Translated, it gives CASSPISSYNEQFF.

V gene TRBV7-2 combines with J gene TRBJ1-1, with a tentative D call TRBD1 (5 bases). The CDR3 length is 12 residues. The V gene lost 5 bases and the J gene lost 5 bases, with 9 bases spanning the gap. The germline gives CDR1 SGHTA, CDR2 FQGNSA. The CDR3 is CASSVQGTEAFF. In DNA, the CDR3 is TGTGCCAGCAGCGTTCAGGGAACTGAAGCTTTCTTT.

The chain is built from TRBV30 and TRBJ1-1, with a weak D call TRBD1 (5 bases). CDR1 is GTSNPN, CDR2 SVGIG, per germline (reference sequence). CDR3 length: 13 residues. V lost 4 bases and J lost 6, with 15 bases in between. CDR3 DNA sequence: TGTGCCTGGACCCCCGCAGGGAGGGCTGAAGCTTTCTTT. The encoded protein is CAWTPAGRAEAFF.

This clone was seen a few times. The CDR3 coding sequence is TGCGCCAGCAGTCCCCTTTTTGGGAACAATTCACCCCTCCACTTT. Translating gives CASSPLFGNNSPLHF. This rearrangement joins TRBV10-2 to TRBJ1-6; no firm D call. CDR3 length: 15 amino acids. Germline V gene data show CDR1 as WSHSY and CDR2 as SAAADI. V was shortened by 5 bases and J by 7 bases, with 15 bases between the two germline ends.

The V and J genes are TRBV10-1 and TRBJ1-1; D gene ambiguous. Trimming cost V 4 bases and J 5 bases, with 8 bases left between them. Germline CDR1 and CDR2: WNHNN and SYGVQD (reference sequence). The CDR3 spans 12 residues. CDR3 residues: CASSGVGTEAFF. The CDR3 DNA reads TGCGCCAGCAGTGGGGTGGGTACTGAAGCTTTCTTT.

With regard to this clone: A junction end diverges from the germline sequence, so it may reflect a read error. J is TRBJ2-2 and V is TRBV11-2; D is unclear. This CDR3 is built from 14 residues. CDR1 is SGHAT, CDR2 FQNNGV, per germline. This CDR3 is CASSVDRDTGELFF. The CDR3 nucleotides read TGTGCCAGCAGCGTAGACCGGGACACCGGGGAGCTGTTTTTT. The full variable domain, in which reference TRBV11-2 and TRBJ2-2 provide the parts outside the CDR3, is EAGVAQSPRYKIIEKRQSVAFWCNPISGHATLYWYQQILGQGPKLLIQFQNNGVVDDSQLPKDRFSAERLKGVDSTLKIQPAKLEDSAVYLCASSVDRDTGELFFGEGSRLTVL.

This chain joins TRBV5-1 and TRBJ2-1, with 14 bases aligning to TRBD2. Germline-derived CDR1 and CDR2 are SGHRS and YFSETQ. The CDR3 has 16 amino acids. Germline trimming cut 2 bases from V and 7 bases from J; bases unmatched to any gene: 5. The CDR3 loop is CASSFGLAGGTNEQFF. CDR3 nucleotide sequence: TGCGCCAGCAGCTTCGGACTAGCGGGAGGTACGAATGAGCAGTTCTTC. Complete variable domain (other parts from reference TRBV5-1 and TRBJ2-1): KAGVTQTPRYLIKTRGQQVTLSCSPISGHRSVSWYQQTPGQGLQFLFEYFSETQRNKGNFPGRFSGRQFSNSRSEMNVSTLELGDSALYLCASSFGLAGGTNEQFFGPGTRLTVL.

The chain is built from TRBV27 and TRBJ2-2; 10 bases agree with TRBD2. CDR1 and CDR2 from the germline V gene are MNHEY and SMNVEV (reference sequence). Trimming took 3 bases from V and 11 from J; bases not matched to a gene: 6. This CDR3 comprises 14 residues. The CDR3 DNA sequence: TGTGCCAGCAGTTTCCTCAGCGGGGGGGGTGAGCTGTTTTTT. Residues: CASSFLSGGGELFF.

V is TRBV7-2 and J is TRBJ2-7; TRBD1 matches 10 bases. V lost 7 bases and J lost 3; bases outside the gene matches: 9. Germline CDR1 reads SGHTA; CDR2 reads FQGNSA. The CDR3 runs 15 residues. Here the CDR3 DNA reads TGTGCCAGCACCCCGACCGGGACAGGGGTCTACGAGCAGTACTTC. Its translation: CASTPTGTGVYEQYF.

CDR3 in DNA: TGTGCCAGCAGTGAACCCCGGGGCAATGAGCAGTTCTTC. It encodes CASSEPRGNEQFF. The chain recombines TRBV6-1 with TRBJ2-1, with D possibly matching TRBD2 (5 bases). The CDR3 contains 13 residues. CDR1 is MNHNS and CDR2 is SASEGT in the germline V gene. With 2 bases removed from V and 6 bases from J, the gap between germline ends came to 8 bases.

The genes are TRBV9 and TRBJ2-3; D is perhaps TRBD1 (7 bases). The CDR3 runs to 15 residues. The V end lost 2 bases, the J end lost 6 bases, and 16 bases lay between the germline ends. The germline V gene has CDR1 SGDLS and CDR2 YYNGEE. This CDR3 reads CASSVSGGGLDTQYF. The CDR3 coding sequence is TGTGCCAGCAGCGTTTCAGGGGGAGGCTTGGATACGCAGTATTTT.

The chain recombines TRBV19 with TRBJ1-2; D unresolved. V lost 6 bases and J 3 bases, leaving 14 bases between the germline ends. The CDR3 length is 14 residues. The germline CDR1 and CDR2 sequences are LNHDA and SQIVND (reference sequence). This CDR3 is CASRKASLDYGYTF. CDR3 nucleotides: TGTGCCAGTAGGAAGGCTTCGTTGGACTATGGCTACACCTTC.

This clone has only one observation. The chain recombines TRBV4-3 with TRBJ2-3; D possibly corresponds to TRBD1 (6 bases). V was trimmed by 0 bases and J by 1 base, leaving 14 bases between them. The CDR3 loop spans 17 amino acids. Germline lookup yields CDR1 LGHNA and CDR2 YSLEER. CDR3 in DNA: TGCGCCAGCAGCCAAGATTATGTGGGACAAGGCACAGATACGCAGTATTTT. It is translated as CASSQDYVGQGTDTQYF.

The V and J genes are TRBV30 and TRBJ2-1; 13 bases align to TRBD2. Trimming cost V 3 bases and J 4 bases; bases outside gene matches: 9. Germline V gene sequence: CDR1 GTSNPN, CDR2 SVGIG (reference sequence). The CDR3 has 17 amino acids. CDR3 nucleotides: TGTGCCTGGAGGCCAACTAGCGGGAGGGGTGGGTACAATGAGCAGTTCTTC. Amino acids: CAWRPTSGRGGYNEQFF.

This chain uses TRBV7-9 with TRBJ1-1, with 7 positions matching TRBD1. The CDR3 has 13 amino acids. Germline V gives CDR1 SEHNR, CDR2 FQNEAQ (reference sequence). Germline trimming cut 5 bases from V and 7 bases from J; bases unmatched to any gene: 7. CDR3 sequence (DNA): TGTGCCAGCAGCGTCCCGGGACAGAATGAAGCTTTCTTT. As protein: CASSVPGQNEAFF.

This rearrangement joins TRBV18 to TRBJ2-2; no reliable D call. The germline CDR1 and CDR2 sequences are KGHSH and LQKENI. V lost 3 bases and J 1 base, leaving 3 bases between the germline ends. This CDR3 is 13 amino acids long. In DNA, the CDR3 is TGTGCCAGCTCACCTCTGAACACCGGGGAGCTGTTTTTT. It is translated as CASSPLNTGELFF.

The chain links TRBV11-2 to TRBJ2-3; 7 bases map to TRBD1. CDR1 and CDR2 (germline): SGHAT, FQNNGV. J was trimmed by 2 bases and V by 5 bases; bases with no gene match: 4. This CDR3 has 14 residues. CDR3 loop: CASSRDSYTDTQYF. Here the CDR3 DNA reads TGTGCCAGCAGCCGGGACAGTTACACAGATACGCAGTATTTT.